This TCR beta chain is from a study of beta chain features in type 1 diabetes. Study as a whole: The samples had more than 95 million sorted cells examined in all. General observations from the study: Across patients, naive, central memory and Treg TCRB repertoires exhibited apparently greater similarity than was observed across healthy donors. Sequencing used cDNA, and cells with high TCR expression could therefore be over-represented. Type 1 diabetes patients had TCRB CDR3s that were shorter (moderately but significantly so) in all four CD4+ subsets.

In the case of this clone: Its target is unknown.

This CDR3 has 15 amino acids. In germline, CDR1 is SGHDT, CDR2 YYEEEE. V shed 0 bases and J shed 1 base, with 9 bases lying between them. What was sequenced were expressed TCRB transcripts, since all of the isolated RNA had been reverse transcribed. Sequencing was performed with immunoSEQ multiplex PCR; in TCRdb, only in-frame clones are kept and a portion is missing. The table has nearly 350,000 clones, about a tenth seen once. This receptor was taken from a man aged 25-40 years with type 1 diabetes. Sequenced: central memory CD4+ T cells from blood. This chain connects TRBV5-6 to TRBJ2-3; TRBD2 is a possible D gene (6 bases). The chain's CDR3 is CASSLAGGGTDTQYF. CDR3 coding DNA: TGTGCCAGCAGCTTGGCGGGCGGGGGCACAGATACGCAGTATTTT.